This TCR beta chain was recorded in a study of vaccination effects on CD4 cells after COVID-19. Study-level background: Participants received two doses of either the BNT162b2 or mRNA-1273 vaccine. General study findings and limits: After vaccination of healthy people, only 1 of 255 vaccine-induced clones cross-reacted with common cold coronaviruses. Marked clonal contraction of both clone types appeared late after vaccination.

With regard to this clone: No antigen is known for it.

The ViraFEST assay expanded antigen-specific CD4+ T cells with viral peptide pools before sequencing. When around 9 days of culture had elapsed, CD4+ T cells were isolated. Vaccinated recipients, who were negative for nucleocapsid antibodies, had no history of SARS-CoV-2 infection. Cultures received IL-2 medium that replaced half the medium on days 3 and 7. Germline V gene sequence: CDR1 MDHEN, CDR2 SYDVKM. This CDR3 is 13 amino acids long. V gave up 6 bases and J gave up 8 bases; unmatched junction bases: 4. Sequencing was performed with immunoSEQ multiplex PCR; in TCRdb, only in-frame clones are kept and a portion is missing. The sample comprises approximately 30,000 clones, roughly 73% of which are singletons, and around 20% rests with the top ten.

The sequence was obtained from a human donor who received a COVID-19 vaccine. Source: CD4+ T cells from PBMCs cultured with HCoV-NL63 spike peptides, taken before COVID-19 vaccination. The chain is built from TRBV28 and TRBJ2-3, with TRBD1 identical over 11 bases. CDR3 in amino acids: CASRGTGGTTQYF. In DNA, the CDR3 is TGTGCCAGCAGGGGGACAGGGGGGACTACGCAGTATTTT.